This T cell receptor (beta chain) was captured by sequencing in a study of T-cell memory formation after mild COVID-19. Study background: Across donors, TCR clusters were largely donor specific.

V dropped 1 base and J dropped 6; count of bases not matched to a gene: 3. Germline CDR1 and CDR2: SGHVS and FNYEAQ. This CDR3 is 14 amino acids long. 5'RACE, which relied on constant-segment primers, yielded TCR alpha and TCR beta cDNA libraries carrying sample barcodes and UMIs. MiXCR was run by TCRdb on the 5' RACE reads, yielding one entry per CDR3 protein. The sample gives 30,000 to 35,000 distinct CDR3 sequences, around 7.7% of which show up once; under 30% is in the top ten. This clonotype has a count of ten or more. Its target is not known. General study points: In pre-infection memory, a portion of responding clones appeared, which suggested that cross-reactive memory joined. Day 15 to 85 contracting clones showed balanced CD4/CD8; day 15 to 37 expanders favored CD4+.

Material for sequencing was PBMCs or a T cell subset sorted from them (not recorded which). The TCR comes from a man aged 18 to 29 who had mild COVID-19 (a few samples of this study predate the infection). Cell type and time point are not known. The rearrangement links TRBV7-6 to TRBJ1-5; TRBD1 matches 7 bases. CDR3 residues: CASSLGGGSQPQHF. Written as DNA, the CDR3 is TGTGCCAGCAGCTTAGGAGGGGGCAGTCAGCCCCAGCATTTT.